Included here is one T cell receptor beta chain sequence, with context. Original handling: Amplification of reference gene primers was used by the study to estimate nucleated cell counts. Profiled with immunoSEQ multiplex PCR; TCRdb holds only in-frame clones, not every one. D and trimming were read from the DNA, whereas the V and J calls and clone size are those reported in that table. Among about 80,000 clones listed, 88% were seen once. The data are from a study of blood T cell repertoires in COVID-19. In the study overall: Material from acute and convalescent COVID-19 was sourced from the United States, Italy and Spain. The cDNA or gDNA used as material had been derived from T cells, B-cell-depleted T cells, or PBMCs.

V trimming: 5 bases; J trimming: 3 bases; junction bases outside the gene matches: 4. From germline, CDR1 is MDHEN and CDR2 SYDVKM. The CDR3 has 15 amino acids. This clonotype was sampled from an elderly woman with acute or convalescent COVID-19. This chain links TRBV28 with TRBJ2-7, with TRBD2 matching 13 bases. Sequenced: peripheral blood. The CDR3, as DNA: TGTGCCAGCAGTATCGGACTAGCGGGAGTCTACGAGCAGTACTTC. Amino acid sequence: CASSIGLAGVYEQYF.